This T cell receptor (beta chain) came from a study of CD8 T cells in Susac syndrome. The CDR3 contains 13 residues. V was shortened by 0 bases and J by 4 bases, with 1 base between the two germline ends. CDR1 and CDR2 (germline): LGHNA, YSLEER. RNA amounts of about 0.45 to 1 ug underwent reverse transcription with random hexamers. TCRdb reprocessed the immunoSEQ multiplex PCR reads with MiXCR, giving one entry per CDR3 protein. The profile shows around 56,000 distinct CDR3 sequences, 85% to 95% of them singletons. The chain recombines TRBV4-3 with TRBJ1-6; no definite D call. This receptor was obtained from a human donor in good health. The specimen was CD8+ T cells from PBMCs. CDR3 region: CASSQEYNSPLHF. The CDR3, as DNA: TGCGCCAGCAGCCAAGAGTATAATTCACCCCTCCACTTT.